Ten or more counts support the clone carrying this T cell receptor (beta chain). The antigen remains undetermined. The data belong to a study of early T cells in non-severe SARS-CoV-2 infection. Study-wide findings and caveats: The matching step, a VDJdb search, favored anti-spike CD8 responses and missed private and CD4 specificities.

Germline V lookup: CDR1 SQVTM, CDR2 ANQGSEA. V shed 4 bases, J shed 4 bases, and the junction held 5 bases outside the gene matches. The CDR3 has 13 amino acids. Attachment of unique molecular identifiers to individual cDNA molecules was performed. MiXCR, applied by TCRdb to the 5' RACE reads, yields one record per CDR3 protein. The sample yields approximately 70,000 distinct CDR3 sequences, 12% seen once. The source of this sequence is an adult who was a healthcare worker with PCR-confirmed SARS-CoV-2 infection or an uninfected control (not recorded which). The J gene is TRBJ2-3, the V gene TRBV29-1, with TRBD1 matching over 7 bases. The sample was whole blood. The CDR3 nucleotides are TGCAGCGTTGCGACAGGGTCCCCAGATACGCAGTATTTT. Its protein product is CSVATGSPDTQYF.